Listed below are T cell receptor beta chains from one sample, sequenced in a study of PD-L1 blockade in urothelial cancer. Sequenced by immunoSEQ multiplex PCR; TCRdb stores in-frame clones only, minus some. The sample has about 120,000 clones, around nine tenths seen once. This specimen consisted of PBMCs, obtained around atezolizumab (anti-PD-L1) treatment. These receptor sequences come from a man aged 60 to 75 with urothelial cancer. The CDR3 runs from the conserved cysteine through the conserved F or W. Fields, in order: D gene, clone size, J gene, V gene, CDR3 protein, CDR3 DNA. D genes are given only for firm matches. Where a row states a size, it is once, few, many or the class of an expanded clone; other rows omit it.

>NA|few|TRBJ2-3|TRBV6-4
CASSDSPAGGTDTQYF
TGTGCCAGCAGTGACTCCCCGGCAGGGGGCACAGATACGCAGTATTTT
>TRBD1|NA|TRBJ2-7|TRBV10-1
CASSESGQSPYEQYF
TGCGCCAGCAGTGAGTCGGGACAGAGCCCTTACGAGCAGTACTTC
>NA|NA|TRBJ1-2|TRBV30
CAWTGGGGYTF
TGTGCCTGGACCGGCGGCGGCGGCTACACCTTC
>TRBD1|NA|TRBJ1-1|TRBV5-4
CASSVKDRGHTEAFF
TGTGCCAGCAGCGTAAAAGACAGGGGCCACACTGAAGCTTTCTTT
>NA|NA|TRBJ1-1|TRBV7-2
CASSRGGGVTEAFF
TGTGCCAGCAGCCGGGGGGGAGGGGTCACTGAAGCTTTCTTT
>TRBD2|NA|TRBJ2-1|TRBV28
CASSELAGLYNEQFF
TGTGCCAGCAGTGAACTAGCGGGGCTATACAATGAGCAGTTCTTC
>NA|NA|TRBJ1-1|TRBV2
CASTAGMNTEAFF
TGTGCCAGCACTGCAGGGATGAACACTGAAGCTTTCTTT
>NA|NA|TRBJ2-5|TRBV7-2
CASSLDTETQYF
TGTGCCAGCAGCTTAGATACTGAGACCCAGTACTTC
>NA|NA|TRBJ2-3|TRBV7-3
CASSSGPGTGTDTQYF
TGTGCCAGCAGCTCCGGCCCCGGGACTGGCACAGATACGCAGTATTTT
>TRBD1|NA|TRBJ2-1|TRBV5-1
CASSSGQGFSEQFF
TGCGCCAGCAGCTCCGGACAGGGCTTCTCTGAGCAGTTCTTC
>NA|few|TRBJ1-6|TRBV6-1
CASSEARAGRHF
TGTGCCAGCAGTGAAGCGCGGGCAGGAAGGCACTTT
>NA|once|TRBJ2-5|TRBV5-4
CASSLLASGRETQYF
TGTGCCAGCAGCTTGTTGGCCAGCGGACGGGAGACCCAGTACTTC
>TRBD1|NA|TRBJ2-7|TRBV11-2
CASSSATHYRGDEQYF
TGTGCCAGCAGCTCAGCAACCCATTACAGGGGGGACGAGCAGTACTTC
>NA|NA|TRBJ2-5|TRBV5-1
CASTLQETQYF
TGCGCCAGCACCCTCCAAGAGACCCAGTACTTC
>NA|NA|TRBJ2-7|TRBV2
CASRASASSYEQYF
TGTGCCAGCAGGGCTAGCGCGAGCTCCTACGAGCAGTACTTC
>NA|NA|TRBJ1-1|TRBV7-2
CASSRQGNTEAFF
TGTGCCAGCAGCCGCCAGGGAAACACTGAAGCTTTCTTT
>TRBD1|NA|TRBJ2-2|TRBV18
CASSRLSPGQGALNTGELFF
TGTGCCAGCTCACGCCTAAGTCCGGGACAGGGGGCATTGAACACCGGGGAGCTGTTTTTT
>TRBD1|NA|TRBJ2-5|TRBV12-5
CASGAQAGGETQYF
TGTGCTAGTGGTGCACAAGCAGGGGGAGAGACCCAGTACTTC
>TRBD2|once|TRBJ2-3|TRBV6-1
CAVRLAGGTDTQYF
TGTGCCGTTAGACTAGCGGGGGGAACAGATACGCAGTATTTT
>NA|NA|TRBJ2-5|TRBV2
CASRGSGETQYF
TGTGCCAGCCGAGGTAGTGGAGAGACCCAGTACTTC
>TRBD1|NA|TRBJ1-2|TRBV4-1
CASSQGDSYGYTF
TGCGCCAGCAGCCAAGGGGACAGCTATGGCTACACCTTC
>NA|NA|TRBJ2-4|TRBV2
CASSSLSNIQYF
TGTGCCAGCAGCTCCCTCTCAAACATTCAGTACTTC
>TRBD2|NA|TRBJ2-3|TRBV5-8
CASSWGLAGVGDTQYF
TGTGCCAGCAGCTGGGGACTAGCGGGGGTAGGAGATACGCAGTATTTT
>TRBD2|NA|TRBJ2-2|TRBV5-4
CASSRDLTGGNTGELFF
TGTGCCAGCAGCCGAGATCTAACGGGGGGGAACACCGGGGAGCTGTTTTTT
>NA|NA|TRBJ2-5|TRBV30
CAWSPDIGETQYF
TGTGCCTGGAGTCCGGACATCGGGGAGACCCAGTACTTC
>NA|NA|TRBJ1-5|TRBV2
CASSPYRVLGNQPQHF
TGTGCCAGCAGTCCCTACAGGGTCTTGGGCAATCAGCCCCAGCATTTT
>NA|NA|TRBJ2-7|TRBV15
CATSRDHYEQYF
TGTGCCACCAGCAGAGACCACTACGAGCAGTACTTC
>TRBD1|NA|TRBJ2-7|TRBV30
CAWSEDRGWKDEQYF
TGTGCCTGGAGTGAGGACAGGGGATGGAAGGACGAGCAGTACTTC
>TRBD1|NA|TRBJ1-2|TRBV6-6
CASRNRGRGYTF
TGTGCCAGCAGGAACAGGGGGCGTGGCTACACCTTC
>TRBD1|NA|TRBJ2-5|TRBV6-5
CASSIDREETQYF
TGTGCCAGCAGTATCGACAGGGAAGAGACCCAGTACTTC
>TRBD1|NA|TRBJ1-2|TRBV5-4
CASSPNPGTGNNYGYTF
TGTGCCAGCAGTCCGAACCCCGGGACAGGCAATAACTATGGCTACACCTTC
>TRBD2|NA|TRBJ2-7|TRBV7-2
CASSLVGGTYEQYF
TGTGCCAGCAGCTTAGTCGGGGGGACCTACGAGCAGTACTTC